These 21 T cell receptor beta chains were sequenced from one sample in a study of CD8+ T cells in alopecia areata. Once RNA had been extracted, it was reverse transcribed into cDNA to act as the sequencing template. Generated by immunoSEQ multiplex PCR, the TCRdb table keeps only in-frame clones and is missing some. This table has over 70,000 clones, approximately 72% appearing once. Treatment noted: oral pan-JAK inhibitor, 5-10 mg twice daily. Sequencing was performed on CD8+ T cells sorted from blood, taken at week 24, from a patient treated with tofacitinib. Every receptor here comes from a human donor with alopecia areata.

Remarks on this clone: Additional DNA sequences in this sample encode the identical CDR3. The genes are TRBV7-9 and TRBJ2-1, with no clear D. This CDR3 spans 12 amino acids. Germline assignment: CDR1 SEHNR and CDR2 FQNEAQ (reference sequence). Trimming cost V 0 bases and J 7 bases, with 4 bases left between them. In DNA form, the CDR3 reads TGTGCCAGCAGCTTAGCGAGAAATGAGCAGTTCTTC. This sequence encodes CASSLARNEQFF.

This clone showed up just a few times. The V call is TRBV27, the J call TRBJ2-5; TRBD2 matches 10 bases. CDR3 length: 14 residues. Germline V lookup: CDR1 MNHEY, CDR2 SMNVEV (reference sequence). J was trimmed by 2 bases and V by 6 bases; bases with no gene match: 3. CDR3 nucleotides: TGTGCCAGCAGCAAACTAGCGGGACAAGAGACCCAGTACTTC. As protein: CASSKLAGQETQYF.

This clone was seen a handful of times. The V and J genes are TRBV5-6 and TRBJ1-5; unclear D gene. The germline V and J ends were trimmed by 2 bases and 2 bases, with 14 bases remaining between them. The CDR3 contains 16 residues. The V gene's germline CDR1 is SGHDT and CDR2 YYEEEE. The CDR3 DNA reads TGTGCCAGCAGCTTTGGTTCCTACGAGGGCAATCAGCCCCAGCATTTT. It encodes CASSFGSYEGNQPQHF.

The rearrangement uses TRBV7-8 and TRBJ2-3; D is possibly TRBD1 or TRBD2 (5 bases each). V was trimmed by 4 bases and J by 2 bases, leaving 10 bases between them. The germline V gene encodes CDR1 SGHVS and CDR2 FQNEAQ. The CDR3 is 14 residues long. This CDR3 is CASSSGRFTDTQYF. In DNA, the CDR3 is TGTGCCAGCAGCTCGGGACGGTTCACAGATACGCAGTATTTT.

This chain joins TRBV23-1 and TRBJ2-1; 7 bases match TRBD2. TRBV23-1 is known as an ORF, though its function is uncertain. V was clipped by 0 bases and J by 5 bases; unmatched bases: 13. The CDR3 has 18 amino acids. DNA for the CDR3: TGCGCCAGCAGTCAATCCCAAAAAGGGCGGGAGTTCCACAATGAGCAGTTCTTC. The encoded protein is CASSQSQKGREFHNEQFF.

The gene calls are TRBV29-1 and TRBJ2-5; tentatively, D is TRBD2 (6 bases). The CDR3 runs to 13 residues. Germline V gene data show CDR1 as SQVTM and CDR2 as ANQGSEA. Trimming cost V 6 bases and J 5 bases, with 16 bases left between them. The CDR3 loop is CSVRVGTWETQYF. For the CDR3, the DNA is TGCAGCGTAAGAGTAGGGACTTGGGAGACCCAGTACTTC.

The CDR3 DNA sequence: TGTGCCACCCTAGAGGTGGGACAGGGCACCTATGGCTACACCTTC. Protein product: CATLEVGQGTYGYTF. The chain couples TRBV7-8 to TRBJ1-2; TRBD1 matches 9 bases. Germline assignment: CDR1 SGHVS and CDR2 FQNEAQ. The CDR3 spans 15 residues. With 10 bases clipped from V and 4 bases from J, the junction kept 13 bases outside the gene matches.

The chain links TRBV6-5 to TRBJ1-6; the match to TRBD1 covers 10 bases. The CDR3 spans 15 residues. Germline-derived CDR1 and CDR2 are MNHEY and SVGAGI. Trimming cost V 2 bases and J 10 bases; bases outside gene matches: 5. CDR3 in DNA: TGTGCCAGCAGTTACGAGGGGACAGGGGTCTCACCCCTCCACTTT. Translated: CASSYEGTGVSPLHF.

The chain uses TRBV29-1 and TRBJ2-3; 8 bases agree with TRBD1. V lost 4 bases and J lost 1; bases outside the gene matches: 7. The CDR3 sequence is 15 residues long. Germline V gives CDR1 SQVTM, CDR2 ANQGSEA. CDR3 bases: TGCAGCGTTGCCCAGGGGGCGATGGGCACAGATACGCAGTATTTT. This gives the protein CSVAQGAMGTDTQYF.

The J gene is TRBJ1-1, the V gene TRBV27, with 8 positions matching TRBD1. The CDR3 covers 15 residues. Unmatched junction bases numbered 10, after V lost 5 bases and J lost 5 bases. Germline CDR1 reads MNHEY; CDR2 reads SMNVEV (reference sequence). In DNA, the CDR3 is TGTGCCAGCAGTCTAGTCACAGGGGGAGGTACTGAAGCTTTCTTT. Amino acid sequence: CASSLVTGGGTEAFF.

The genes are TRBV7-2 and TRBJ2-3; 9 bases are shared with TRBD2. V lost 1 base to trimming and J lost 2 bases; unmatched junction nucleotides: 4. Germline V gene data show CDR1 as SGHTA and CDR2 as FQGNSA. The CDR3 has 16 amino acids. The CDR3 DNA reads as TGTGCCAGCAGCTTAGTCAGCGGGGGGACCACAGATACGCAGTATTTT. It encodes CASSLVSGGTTDTQYF.

V usage is TRBV27 and J usage is TRBJ2-3; the D is unclear. The CDR3 is 11 amino acids. Deletions cut 7 bases from V and 4 bases from J, with 6 bases between. Per the germline V gene, CDR1 is MNHEY and CDR2 is SMNVEV (reference sequence). The DNA for the CDR3 is TGTGCCAGCATCTCGTCAGATACGCAGTATTTT. Translated, it gives CASISSDTQYF.

The CDR3 protein is CASGGHRVQAGELFF. Here the CDR3 DNA reads TGCGCCAGCGGAGGGCACCGGGTTCAGGCCGGGGAGCTGTTTTTT. The rearrangement joins TRBV23-1 to TRBJ2-2; the D gene is possibly TRBD2 (6 bases). TRBV23-1 carries the ORF label, with uncertain function. The CDR3 length is 15 residues. V lost 8 bases and J 6 bases, leaving 19 bases between the germline ends.

The chain couples TRBV27 to TRBJ1-6; D call uncertain. Germline loops: CDR1 MNHEY, CDR2 SMNVEV (reference sequence). This CDR3 is built from 15 residues. V was shortened by 2 bases and J by 6 bases, with 11 bases between the two germline ends. CDR3 bases: TGTGCCAGCAGTTTAGGGTGGGGTGGTAATTCACCCCTCCACTTT. Protein product: CASSLGWGGNSPLHF.

This chain connects TRBV5-1 to TRBJ1-5; 8 bases fit TRBD1. In germline, CDR1 is SGHRS, CDR2 YFSETQ. Trimming at V came to 4 bases and at J to 4 bases, leaving 4 bases not matched to a gene. CDR3 size: 14 residues. The CDR3 bases are TGCGCCAGCAGCCCGGGACAGGATAATCAGCCCCAGCATTTT. Its protein product is CASSPGQDNQPQHF.

J is TRBJ1-3 and V is TRBV4-3, with a possible D match to TRBD1 (6 bases). This CDR3 is built from 16 residues. Germline lookup yields CDR1 LGHNA and CDR2 YSLEER. V was pared by 0 bases and J by 8 bases, with 17 bases between. The CDR3 reads CASSQEYRERRDTIYF. CDR3 sequence (DNA): TGCGCCAGCAGCCAAGAATACAGGGAACGTCGGGACACCATATATTTT.

This rearrangement joins TRBV7-9 to TRBJ2-1, with D possibly matching TRBD2 (5 bases). The V gene lost 5 bases and the J gene lost 5 bases, with 10 bases spanning the gap. This CDR3 has 13 amino acids. Germline values: CDR1 SEHNR, CDR2 FQNEAQ (reference sequence). CDR3 nucleotide sequence: TGTGCCAGCAGCCGCGACGGGGACAATGAGCAGTTCTTC. It is translated as CASSRDGDNEQFF.

This clone came up a few times. This chain uses TRBV25-1 with TRBJ2-2, with TRBD1 as a possible D gene (7 bases). Looked up from germline, CDR1 is MGHDK and CDR2 is SYGVNS. The CDR3 loop spans 16 amino acids. The V gene lost 6 bases and the J gene lost 5 bases, with 19 bases spanning the gap. The CDR3 here is CASSLAPRGETGELFF. CDR3 in DNA: TGTGCCAGCAGCCTAGCGCCCAGGGGGGAAACCGGGGAGCTGTTTTTT.

This clone came up a few times. CDR3: CASSPLAGYNEQFF. CDR3 DNA sequence: TGCGCCAGCAGCCCACTAGCGGGATACAATGAGCAGTTCTTC. The V call is TRBV5-1, the J call TRBJ2-1; 10 nucleotides line up with TRBD2. J lost 4 bases, V lost 4 bases, and 2 bases had no gene match. The V gene's germline CDR1 is SGHRS and CDR2 YFSETQ. The CDR3 contains 14 residues.

V gene TRBV10-3 combines with J gene TRBJ1-2, with D unclear. Germline assignment: CDR1 ENHRY and CDR2 SYGVKD. V was cut by 0 bases and J by 0 bases, with 11 bases left in between. The CDR3 contains 16 residues. The CDR3 DNA reads as TGTGCCATCAGTGAGTCGGAGGTTCTCACTAACTATGGCTACACCTTC. Residues: CAISESEVLTNYGYTF.

The chain joins TRBV27 to TRBJ1-1; D might be TRBD1 (5 bases). The germline gives CDR1 MNHEY, CDR2 SMNVEV (reference sequence). Trimming took off 6 bases at V and 5 bases at J, with 10 bases between the two ends. This CDR3 is built from 12 residues. DNA for the CDR3: TGTGCCAGCAGGACGGGGGGGACTGAAGCTTTCTTT. Amino acid sequence: CASRTGGTEAFF.